Listed here are 3 T cell receptor beta chains from one sample, sequenced in a study of patients and donors after allogeneic stem cell transplantation. TCRdb re-derived calls from the RT-PCR reads in MiXCR, one entry per CDR3 protein. The profile shows 800,000 to 1,000,000 distinct CDR3 sequences, roughly 17% of them singletons. The sequencing input was blood, either unsorted or a sorted T cell fraction (not recorded which). The receptors shown here come from a human donor who was either an allogeneic HSCT recipient or a stem cell or donor lymphocyte infusion donor (not recorded which). It is not recorded whose cells these are; they may come from a transplant donor.

V is TRBV28 and J is TRBJ2-3; 9 bases are a match to TRBD2. This CDR3 has 15 amino acids. Trimming cost V 5 bases and J 9 bases; bases outside gene matches: 12. Germline V gene sequence: CDR1 MDHEN, CDR2 SYDVKM. CDR3 coding DNA: TGTGCCAGCAGTCCCTTAGCGGGAGATGGGGGAACGCAGTATTTT. Translating it yields CASSPLAGDGGTQYF.

The chain links TRBV29-1 to TRBJ1-2; 9 bases fit TRBD1. Germline CDR1 is SQVTM and CDR2 is ANQGSEA. This CDR3 is 14 amino acids long. J lost 6 bases, V lost 7 bases, and 12 bases had no gene match. CDR3 region: CSGTQGARLDGYTF. In DNA form, the CDR3 reads TGCAGCGGTACACAGGGGGCGCGGCTTGATGGCTACACCTTC.

This clonotype has just a few counts. This chain links TRBV25-1 with TRBJ2-2; D gene ambiguous. Looked up from germline, CDR1 is MGHDK and CDR2 is SYGVNS. The CDR3 loop spans 14 amino acids. Trimming stripped 4 bases from V and 2 bases from J, with 8 bases between. The CDR3 DNA is TGTGCCAGCAGTGTTCTATCAAACACCGGGGAGCTGTTTTTT. Its translation is CASSVLSNTGELFF.